The subject of this entry is one TCR beta chain. The record originates from a study of blood T cell repertoires in COVID-19. Study background: The origin of the acute and convalescent COVID-19 samples was the United States, Italy and Spain. From T cells, B-cell-depleted T cells, or PBMCs came the material, which was cDNA or gDNA.

The CDR3 is 16 amino acids. Germline V gene data show CDR1 as MDHEN and CDR2 as SYDVKM. The germline V and J ends were trimmed by 3 bases and 0 bases, with 15 bases remaining between them. Source study methods: Estimation of nucleated cell counts was performed using reference gene primer amplification. Clones were read by immunoSEQ multiplex PCR, and TCRdb kept only the in-frame ones, dropping some. That table is the source of V, J and clone size, and D and trimming were worked out from the DNA. The sample shows over 300,000 clones, 85% to 90% of them seen only once. The TCR originated in a man younger than 35 with active or convalescent COVID-19. The chain joins TRBV28 to TRBJ2-7, with D perhaps TRBD2 (6 bases). The sequenced sample was peripheral blood. As DNA, the CDR3 is TGTGCCAGCAGTTTGGAAATTAGCGGTTTCTCCTACGAGCAGTACTTC. It is translated as CASSLEISGFSYEQYF.